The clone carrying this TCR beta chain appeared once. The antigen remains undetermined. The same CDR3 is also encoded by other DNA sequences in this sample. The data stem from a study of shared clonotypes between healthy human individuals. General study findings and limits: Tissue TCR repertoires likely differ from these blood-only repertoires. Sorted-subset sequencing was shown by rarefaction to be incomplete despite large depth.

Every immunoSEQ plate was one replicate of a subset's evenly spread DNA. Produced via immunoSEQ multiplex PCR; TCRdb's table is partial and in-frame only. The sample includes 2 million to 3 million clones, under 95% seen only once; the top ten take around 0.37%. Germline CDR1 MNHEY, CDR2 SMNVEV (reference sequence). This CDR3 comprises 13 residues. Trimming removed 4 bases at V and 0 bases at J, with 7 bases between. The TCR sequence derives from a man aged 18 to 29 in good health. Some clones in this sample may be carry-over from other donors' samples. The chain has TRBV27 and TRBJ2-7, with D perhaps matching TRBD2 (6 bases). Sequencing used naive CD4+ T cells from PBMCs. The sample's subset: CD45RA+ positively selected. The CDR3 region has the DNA TGTGCCAGCAGTTCCGGGAGCTCCTACGAGCAGTACTTC. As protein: CASSSGSSYEQYF.